The entry below gives a single T cell receptor beta chain sequence along with its context. Its antigen is currently unknown. The sample comes from a study of shared clonotypes between healthy human individuals. Overall study results and limits: Estimated richness values were generally larger in naive subsets than in memory subsets. Since donors were few, the genetic and exposure-history diversity represented was limited. Incompleteness in sorted-subset sequencing, despite large depth, was shown by rarefaction.

V shed 10 bases, J shed 11 bases, and the junction held 6 bases outside the gene matches. The length of the CDR3 is 12 residues. Germline V lookup: CDR1 MNHNS, CDR2 SASEGT. From CD4+ cells came CD45RA+ naive and CD45RA-negative memory subsets. Using immunoSEQ multiplex PCR, the repertoire was profiled, and TCRdb retains in-frame clones only, with some absent. The sample contains about a million clones, 65% to 80% of which appear only once. Sequenced input: memory CD4+ T cells sorted from blood. The sample's subset: CD45RA-negative fraction. The chain links TRBV6-1 to TRBJ2-4; 12 positions match TRBD2. The sequence derives from a man in his late teens or twenties in good health. CDR3 coding DNA: TGTGCCACCCGGACTAGCGGGGACCTTCAGTACTTC. Its protein is CATRTSGDLQYF.